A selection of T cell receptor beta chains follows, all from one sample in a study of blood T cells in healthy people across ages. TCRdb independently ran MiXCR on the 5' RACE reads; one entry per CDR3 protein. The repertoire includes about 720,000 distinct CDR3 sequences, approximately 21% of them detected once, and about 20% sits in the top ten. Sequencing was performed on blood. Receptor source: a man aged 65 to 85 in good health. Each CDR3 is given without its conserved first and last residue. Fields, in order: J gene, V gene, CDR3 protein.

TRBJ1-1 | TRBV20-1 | SASRATAMNTEAF
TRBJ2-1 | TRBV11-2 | ASIRALSYNEQF
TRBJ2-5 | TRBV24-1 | ATSDSTTSGRQETQY
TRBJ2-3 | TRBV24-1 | ATSTGQGVRDTQY
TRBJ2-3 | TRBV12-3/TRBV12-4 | ASSLGLVPDTQY
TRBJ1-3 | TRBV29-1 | SAHISGNTIY
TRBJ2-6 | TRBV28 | ASSSGQFSGVNVLT
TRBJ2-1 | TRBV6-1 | ASSEALGGANYNEQF
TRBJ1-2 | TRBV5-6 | ASSRGQGSYT
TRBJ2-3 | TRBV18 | ASRPGQGFVAQY
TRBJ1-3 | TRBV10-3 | ATTSGRPGNTIY
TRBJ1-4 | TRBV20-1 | SARVEGAGKLF
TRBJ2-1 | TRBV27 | ASSPLGGIYNEQF
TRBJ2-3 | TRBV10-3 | AILVLAGTDTQY
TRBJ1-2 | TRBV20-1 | SAKPTGAYGYT
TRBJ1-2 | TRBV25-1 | ASSDTGKVYGYT
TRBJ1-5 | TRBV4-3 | ASSQGMDQPQH
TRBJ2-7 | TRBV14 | ASSQFSPTYEQY
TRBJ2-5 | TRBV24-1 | ATSTGTSGEETQY
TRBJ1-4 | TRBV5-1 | ASSLGTGTGGIRLF
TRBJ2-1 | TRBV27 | ASSLSGQGAYEQF
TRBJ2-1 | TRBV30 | AWSPGLASNEQF
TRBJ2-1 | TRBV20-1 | SAGRTNEQF